This T cell receptor (beta chain) emerged from a study of shared clonotypes between healthy human individuals. Study-wide findings and caveats: Across a few donors, naive CD4 shared approximately 4.5%, naive CD8 under 4%, memory CD4 roughly 2.1%, memory CD8 0.4% to 0.5%. Generation probabilities were higher for clonotypes shared across all four sorted-subset donors than for unshared ones.

An assay was performed, and its level was deep. Original methodology: From ImmunoSEQ came sequences covering only the junction and carrying no quality scores, so filtering differed. This table comes from immunoSEQ multiplex PCR, and its TCRdb copy is limited to in-frame clones, with some not included. V and J calls and clone size follow that table, whereas D and trimming were derived from the DNA. The repertoire holds about 1 million clones, with 78% as singletons. Note on this clone: Antigen unknown.

The TCR was taken from a man younger than 35 in good health. Some clones in this sample may be carry-over from other donors' samples. Sequenced material: memory CD4+ T cells from PBMCs. The sample's subset: CD45RA-negative fraction.

For the CDR3, the DNA is TGTGCCAGTAGTTACGACCCTACGAGGCACGAGCAGTACTTC. This codes for CASSYDPTRHEQYF. The V call is TRBV19, the J call TRBJ2-7; D not resolved. Trimming shortened V by 5 bases and J by 5 bases, and 16 bases separated the two germline ends. CDR1 and CDR2 from the germline V gene are LNHDA and SQIVND (reference sequence). CDR3 length: 14 residues.